One sample yielded the 13 T cell receptor beta chains listed below, sequenced in a study of immune cell composition in non-small cell lung cancer. Assay used: immunoSEQ multiplex PCR; TCRdb lists only in-frame clones, some missing. This sample has a few thousand clones, with roughly two thirds found just once. Normal lung was taken at the farthest possible site, at least 3 cm from tumour. The source material was non-adjacent lung tissue. All receptors derive from a human donor with non-small cell lung cancer.

The V and J genes are TRBV7-3 and TRBJ2-1; D is perhaps TRBD1 (5 bases). Germline V CDR1 and CDR2: SGHTA, FQGTGA. The CDR3 covers 13 residues. V lost 5 bases to trimming and J lost 15 bases, with 20 bases between them. The chain's CDR3 is CASSQGTDPRLFF. The CDR3 nucleotides read TGTGCCAGCAGCCAGGGAACGGACCCGCGACTGTTCTTC.

This clone came up a few times. The V and J genes are TRBV6-6 and TRBJ2-3; D possibly corresponds to TRBD1 (6 bases). Deletions cut 6 bases from V and 11 bases from J, with 15 bases between. Germline V gives CDR1 MNHNY, CDR2 SVGAGI (reference sequence). The CDR3 runs to 12 residues. The CDR3 DNA is TGTGCCAGCAGCCTAGGGGGAAGCGGGCAGTATTTT. The encoded protein is CASSLGGSGQYF.

This clone was counted between two and nine times. The chain uses TRBV10-3 and TRBJ1-1; TRBD1 might be the D (6 bases). CDR1 is ENHRY and CDR2 is SYGVKD in the germline V gene. V lost 2 bases to trimming and J lost 11 bases, with 12 bases between them. The CDR3 spans 12 residues. The CDR3 protein is CAISEDRKLAFF. CDR3 bases: TGTGCCATCAGTGAGGACAGGAAACTGGCTTTCTTT.

The chain links TRBV5-1 to TRBJ2-1; D is undetermined. The germline V gene has CDR1 SGHRS and CDR2 YFSETQ. V was clipped by 1 base and J by 4 bases, with 6 bases between them. The CDR3 is made up of 13 amino acids. CDR3 protein: CASSLRTYNEQFF. For the CDR3, the DNA is TGCGCCAGCAGCTTGCGTACTTACAATGAGCAGTTCTTC.

The chain links TRBV13 to TRBJ1-5; D call uncertain. V shed 0 bases and J shed 4 bases, with 7 bases lying between them. The CDR3 consists of 14 residues. The V gene's germline CDR1 is PRHDT and CDR2 FYEKMQ (reference sequence). CDR3 in amino acids: CASSLGQLNQPQHF. Written as DNA, the CDR3 is TGTGCCAGCAGCTTAGGACAGTTAAATCAGCCCCAGCATTTT.

This chain links TRBV28 with TRBJ2-2; D possibly corresponds to TRBD2 (6 bases). CDR3 length: 14 amino acids. The V gene lost 10 bases and the J gene lost 4 bases, with 16 bases spanning the gap. Germline values: CDR1 MDHEN, CDR2 SYDVKM. CDR3 loop: CATSTSGTTGELFF. As DNA, the CDR3 is TGTGCCACCTCGACTAGTGGGACCACCGGGGAGCTGTTTTTT.

This chain connects TRBV25-1 to TRBJ2-5, with D possibly being TRBD2 (5 bases). The CDR3 length is 13 residues. V lost 5 bases, J lost 5 bases, and 12 bases lay in between. CDR1 and CDR2 from the germline V gene are MGHDK and SYGVNS. CDR3 coding DNA: TGTGCCAGCAGTCACCCACGGAGGGAGACCCAGTACTTC. Protein sequence: CASSHPRRETQYF.

The chain has TRBV4-1 and TRBJ1-4; D not certain. The germline V gene has CDR1 MGHRA and CDR2 YSYEKL. The CDR3 covers 17 residues. V lost 1 base and J lost 3, with 15 bases in between. CDR3 DNA sequence: TGCGCCAGCAGCCAAGGAACGCAACCGGGTGCTAATGAAAAACTGTTTTTT. This codes for CASSQGTQPGANEKLFF.

The chain has TRBV29-1 and TRBJ1-2; possible D gene TRBD1, 5 bases. The germline V and J ends were trimmed by 7 bases and 1 base, with 16 bases remaining between them. The length of the CDR3 is 14 residues. The V gene's germline CDR1 is SQVTM and CDR2 ANQGSEA. CDR3 amino acids: CSGGAAGNNYGYTF. Written as DNA, the CDR3 is TGCAGCGGCGGGGCTGCCGGAAATAACTATGGCTACACCTTC.

V and J are TRBV11-2 and TRBJ1-1, with D possibly being TRBD1 (5 bases). The CDR3 extends over 11 amino acids. Trimming shortened V by 3 bases and J by 10 bases, and 9 bases separated the two germline ends. Germline values: CDR1 SGHAT, CDR2 FQNNGV. As DNA, the CDR3 is TGTGCCAGCAGCTTCGCCAGGGCAGCTTTCTTT. It is translated as CASSFARAAFF.

V gene TRBV19 combines with J gene TRBJ2-1, with TRBD2 identical over 11 bases. The CDR3 spans 14 residues. V lost 7 bases and J lost 9; bases outside the gene matches: 8. Germline lookup yields CDR1 LNHDA and CDR2 SQIVND (reference sequence). The CDR3, as DNA: TGTGCCAGTATTTCGACTAGCGGGACGGGTGAGCAGTTCTTC. It is translated as CASISTSGTGEQFF. The variable domain in full, with the rest retrieved from reference TRBV19 and TRBJ2-1, is DGGITQSPKYLFRKEGQNVTLSCEQNLNHDAMYWYRQDPGQGLRLIYYSQIVNDFQKGDIAEGYSVSREKKESFPLTVTSAQKNPTAFYLCASISTSGTGEQFFGPGTRLTVL.

The chain uses TRBV28 and TRBJ2-6; D is possibly TRBD1 (5 bases). Trimming stripped 7 bases from V and 0 bases from J, with 19 bases between. The length of the CDR3 is 18 residues. Germline V CDR1 and CDR2: MDHEN, SYDVKM. CDR3: CASTPLPGHRSGANVLTF. CDR3 sequence (DNA): TGTGCCAGCACCCCTTTACCAGGACACCGCTCTGGGGCCAACGTCCTGACTTTC.

This clone was observed once. This sequence joins TRBV5-1 and TRBJ2-1, with D possibly being TRBD2 (5 bases). The V end lost 0 bases, the J end lost 7 bases, and 14 bases lay between the germline ends. The CDR3 extends over 15 amino acids. Germline V gene lookup returns CDR1 SGHRS and CDR2 YFSETQ. For the CDR3, the DNA is TGCGCCAGCAGCTTGGCCCCGGGGATCGAGAATGAGCAGTTCTTC. Amino acid sequence: CASSLAPGIENEQFF.